The clone carrying this T cell receptor beta chain was counted many times. The antigen is not known. The CDR3 is 11 residues long. Trimming took off 2 bases at V and 7 bases at J, with 5 bases between the two ends. Germline V gene data show CDR1 as MGHDK and CDR2 as SYGVNS. This sample is drawn from a study of neurological immune-mediated disorders. Study-level points and caveats: The most TCR clonal expansion was seen in HTLV-1-associated myelopathy, whereas the least was seen in multiple sclerosis, below the level in healthy controls.

MiXCR, applied by TCRdb to the 5' RACE reads, yields one record per CDR3 protein. The profile shows 30,000 or so distinct CDR3 sequences, around 16% of them singletons. The clonotype originates from a man between 65 and 80 years old in good health. Material: PBMCs. This rearrangement joins TRBV25-1 to TRBJ2-5; no reliable D call. CDR3 loop: CASSEDGTQYF. CDR3 DNA sequence: TGTGCCAGCAGTGAAGATGGGACCCAGTACTTC. The whole variable domain, filled in from reference TRBV25-1 and TRBJ2-5, reads EADIYQTPRYLVIGTGKKITLECSQTMGHDKMYWYQQDPGMELHLIHYSYGVNSTEKGDLSSESTVSRIRTEHFPLTLESARPSHTSQYLCASSEDGTQYFGPGTRLLVL.